The TCR beta chain described here comes from a study of regulatory T cells in long-lasting Graves disease. Across the whole study: Over 5 years on antithyroid drugs plus positive TSH receptor antibodies marked Graves' disease as persistent.

Findings and caveats of the study: Graves' patients with persistent disease showed TCR diversity lower than patients newly diagnosed.

Specified time point: persistent/refractory GD, antithyroid drugs over 5 years with positive TRAb. Researchers made the TCR library from RNA that was extracted from PBMCs. The EDTA tubes were filled with approximately 10 milliliters of drawn peripheral blood. Only a few counts were recorded for this clonotype. Its target is not known. Both iRepertoire HTBI primers and Arm-PCR of CDR3 regions were used to build the TCR beta libraries. TCRdb recomputed calls from the multiplex PCR reads with MiXCR, one row per CDR3 protein. The table lists about 470,000 distinct CDR3 sequences, 20% of them singletons. This sequence originates from a female donor with Graves disease. Here the sequenced sample was peripheral blood mononuclear cells (PBMCs), taken when the disease was refractory, from a patient treated with antithyroid drugs.

DNA for the CDR3: TGTGCCAGCAGCAGACCGCCACAGGGCTTGAACACTGAAGCTTTCTTT. Protein: CASSRPPQGLNTEAFF. The V gene is TRBV7-9, the J gene TRBJ1-1, with D tentatively TRBD1 (6 bases). V was cut by 5 bases and J by 0 bases, with 16 bases left in between. Germline V CDR1 and CDR2: SEHNR, FQNEAQ (reference sequence). CDR3 length: 16 amino acids.